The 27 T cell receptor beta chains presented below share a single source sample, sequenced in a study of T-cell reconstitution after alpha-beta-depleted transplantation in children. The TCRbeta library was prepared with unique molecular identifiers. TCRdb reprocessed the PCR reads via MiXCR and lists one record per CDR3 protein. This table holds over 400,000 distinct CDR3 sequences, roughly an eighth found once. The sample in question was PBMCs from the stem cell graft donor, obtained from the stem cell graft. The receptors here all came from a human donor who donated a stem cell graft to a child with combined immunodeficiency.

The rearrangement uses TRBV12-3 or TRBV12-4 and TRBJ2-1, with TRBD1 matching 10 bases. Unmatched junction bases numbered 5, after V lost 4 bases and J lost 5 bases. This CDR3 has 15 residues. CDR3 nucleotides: TGTGCCAGCAGTTGGGACAGGGGTCTGGACAATGAGCAGTTCTTC. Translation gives CASSWDRGLDNEQFF.

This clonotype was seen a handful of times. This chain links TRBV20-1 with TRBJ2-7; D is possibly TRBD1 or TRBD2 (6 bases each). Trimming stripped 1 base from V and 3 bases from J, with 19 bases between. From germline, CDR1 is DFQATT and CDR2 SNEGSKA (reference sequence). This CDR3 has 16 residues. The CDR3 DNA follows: TGCAGTGCTAGAGGGGCGGGGACGGGGGCTCGCTACGAGCAGTACTTC. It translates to CSARGAGTGARYEQYF.

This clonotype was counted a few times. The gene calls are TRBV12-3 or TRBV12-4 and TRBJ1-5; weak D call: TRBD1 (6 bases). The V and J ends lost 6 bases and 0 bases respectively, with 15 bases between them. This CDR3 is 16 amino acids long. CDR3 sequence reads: CASSIQGTASNQPQHF. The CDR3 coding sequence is TGTGCCAGCAGCATTCAGGGGACGGCTAGCAATCAGCCCCAGCATTTT.

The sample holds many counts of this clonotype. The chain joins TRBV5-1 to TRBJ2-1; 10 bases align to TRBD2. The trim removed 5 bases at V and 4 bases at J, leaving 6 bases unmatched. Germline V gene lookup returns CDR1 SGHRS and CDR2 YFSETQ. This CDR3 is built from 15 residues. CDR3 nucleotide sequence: TGCGCCAGCAGGACCGGGACTAGCGAATACAATGAGCAGTTCTTC. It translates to CASRTGTSEYNEQFF.

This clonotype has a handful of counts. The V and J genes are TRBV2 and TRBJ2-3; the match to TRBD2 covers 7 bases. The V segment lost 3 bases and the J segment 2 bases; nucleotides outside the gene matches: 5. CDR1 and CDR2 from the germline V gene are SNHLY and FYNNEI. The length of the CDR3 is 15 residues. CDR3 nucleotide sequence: TGTGCCAGCAGTGAGGAAGCGGGGCCCACAGATACGCAGTATTTT. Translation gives CASSEEAGPTDTQYF.

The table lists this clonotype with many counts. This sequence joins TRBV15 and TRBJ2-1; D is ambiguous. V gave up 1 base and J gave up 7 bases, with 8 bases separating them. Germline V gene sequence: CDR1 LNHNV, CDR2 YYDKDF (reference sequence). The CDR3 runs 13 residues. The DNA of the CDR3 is TGTGCCACCAGCAGAGTCCAACAGAATGAGCAGTTCTTC. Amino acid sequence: CATSRVQQNEQFF.

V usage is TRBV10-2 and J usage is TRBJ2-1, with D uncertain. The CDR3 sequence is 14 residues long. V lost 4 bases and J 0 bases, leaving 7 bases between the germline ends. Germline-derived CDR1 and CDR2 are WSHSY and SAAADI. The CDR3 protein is CASSALSSYNEQFF. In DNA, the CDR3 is TGCGCCAGCAGTGCCCTGAGCTCCTACAATGAGCAGTTCTTC.

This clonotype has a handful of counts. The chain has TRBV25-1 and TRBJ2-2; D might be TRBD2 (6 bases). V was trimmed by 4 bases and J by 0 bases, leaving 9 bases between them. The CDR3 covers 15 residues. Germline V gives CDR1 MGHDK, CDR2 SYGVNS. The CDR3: CASSVWGANTGELFF. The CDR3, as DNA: TGTGCCAGCAGTGTGTGGGGGGCGAACACCGGGGAGCTGTTTTTT.

The CDR3 region is CASSQDPGHSSPGANVLTF. CDR3 bases: TGCGCCAGCAGCCAAGATCCGGGACACAGTAGTCCTGGGGCCAACGTCCTGACTTTC. The chain has TRBV4-3 and TRBJ2-6; TRBD1 might be the D (6 bases). Germline-derived CDR1 and CDR2 are LGHNA and YSLEER. The CDR3 extends over 19 amino acids. The V end was cut by 0 bases, the J end by 2 bases, with 17 bases between.

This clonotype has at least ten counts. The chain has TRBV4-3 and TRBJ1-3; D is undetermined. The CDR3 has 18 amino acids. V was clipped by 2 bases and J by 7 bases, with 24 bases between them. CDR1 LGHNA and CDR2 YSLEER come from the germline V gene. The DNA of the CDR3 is TGCGCCAGCAGCCAACATTCATATCAGGAGAGTATAAAGAACACCATATATTTT. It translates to CASSQHSYQESIKNTIYF.

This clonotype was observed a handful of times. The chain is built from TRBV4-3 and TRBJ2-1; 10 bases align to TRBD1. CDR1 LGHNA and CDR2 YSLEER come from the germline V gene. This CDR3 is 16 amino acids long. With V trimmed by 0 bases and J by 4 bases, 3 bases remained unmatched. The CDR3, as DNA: TGCGCCAGCAGCCAAGATAGGGACAGGGGATACAATGAGCAGTTCTTC. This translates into CASSQDRDRGYNEQFF.

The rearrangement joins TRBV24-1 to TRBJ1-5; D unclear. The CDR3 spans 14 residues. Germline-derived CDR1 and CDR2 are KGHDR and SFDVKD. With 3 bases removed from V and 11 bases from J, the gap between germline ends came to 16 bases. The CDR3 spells CATSDPNSGLAQHF. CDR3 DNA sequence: TGTGCCACCAGTGATCCCAATTCCGGGTTAGCCCAGCATTTT.

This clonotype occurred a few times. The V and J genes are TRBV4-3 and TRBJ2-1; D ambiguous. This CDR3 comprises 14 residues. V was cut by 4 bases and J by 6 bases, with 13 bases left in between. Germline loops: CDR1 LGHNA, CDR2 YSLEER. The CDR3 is CASSPGHASNEQFF. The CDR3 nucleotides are TGCGCCAGCAGCCCGGGTCATGCGAGCAATGAGCAGTTCTTC.

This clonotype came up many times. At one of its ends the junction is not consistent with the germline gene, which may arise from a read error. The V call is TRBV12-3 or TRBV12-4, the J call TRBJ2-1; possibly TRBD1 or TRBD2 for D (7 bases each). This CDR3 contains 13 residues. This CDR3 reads CASSLGGGDEQFF. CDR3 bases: TGCGCCAGCAGCTTGGGAGGGGGCGATGAGCAGTTCTTC.

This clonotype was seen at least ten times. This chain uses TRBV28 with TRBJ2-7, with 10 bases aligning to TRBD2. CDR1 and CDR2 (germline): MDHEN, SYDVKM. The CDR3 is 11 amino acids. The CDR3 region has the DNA TGTGCTAGCGGGGGGTCCTACGAGCAGTACTTC. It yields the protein CASGGSYEQYF.

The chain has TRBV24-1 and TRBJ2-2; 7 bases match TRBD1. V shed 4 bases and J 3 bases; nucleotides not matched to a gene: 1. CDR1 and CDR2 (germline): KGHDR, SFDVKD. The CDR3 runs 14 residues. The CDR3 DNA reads TGTGCCACCAGTGAACAGGGGTACACCGGGGAGCTGTTTTTT. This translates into CATSEQGYTGELFF.

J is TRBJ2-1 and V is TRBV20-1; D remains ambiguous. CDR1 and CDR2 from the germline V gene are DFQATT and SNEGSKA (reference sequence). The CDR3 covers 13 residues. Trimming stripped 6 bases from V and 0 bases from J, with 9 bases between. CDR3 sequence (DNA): TGCAGTGCCCTCTCAGTCTCCTACAATGAGCAGTTCTTC. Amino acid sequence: CSALSVSYNEQFF.

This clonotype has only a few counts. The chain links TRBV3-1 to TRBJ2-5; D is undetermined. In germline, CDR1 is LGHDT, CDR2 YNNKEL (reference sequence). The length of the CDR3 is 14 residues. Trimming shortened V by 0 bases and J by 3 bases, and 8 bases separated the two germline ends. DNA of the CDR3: TGTGCCAGCAGCCAAGAAGTATTCGAAGAGACCCAGTACTTC. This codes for CASSQEVFEETQYF.

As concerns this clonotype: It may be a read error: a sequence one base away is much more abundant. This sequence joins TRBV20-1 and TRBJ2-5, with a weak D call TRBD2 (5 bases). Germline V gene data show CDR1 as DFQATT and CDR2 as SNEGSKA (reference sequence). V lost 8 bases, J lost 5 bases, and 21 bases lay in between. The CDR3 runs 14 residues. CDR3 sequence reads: CSPSPHRGEETQYF. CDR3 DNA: TGCAGTCCCAGCCCCCACCGGGGTGAGGAGACCCAGTACTTC.

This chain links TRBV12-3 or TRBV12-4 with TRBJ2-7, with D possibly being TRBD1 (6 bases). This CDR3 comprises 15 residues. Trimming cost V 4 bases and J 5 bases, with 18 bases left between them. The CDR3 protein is CASSSVYREVDEQYF. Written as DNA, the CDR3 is TGTGCCAGCAGTTCCGTCTACAGGGAAGTCGACGAGCAGTACTTC.

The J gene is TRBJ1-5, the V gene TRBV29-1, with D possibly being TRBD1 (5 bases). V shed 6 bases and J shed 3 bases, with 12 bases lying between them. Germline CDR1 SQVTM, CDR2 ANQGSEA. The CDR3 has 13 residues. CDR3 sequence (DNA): TGCAGCGTCATGTGGGACCTCAATCAGCCCCAGCATTTT. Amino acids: CSVMWDLNQPQHF.

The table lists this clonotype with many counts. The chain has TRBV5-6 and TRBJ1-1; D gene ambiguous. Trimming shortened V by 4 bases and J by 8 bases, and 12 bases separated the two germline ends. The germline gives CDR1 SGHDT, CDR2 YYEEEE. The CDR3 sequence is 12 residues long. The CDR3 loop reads CASSPTGREAFF. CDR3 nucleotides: TGTGCCAGCAGCCCGACGGGCAGGGAAGCTTTCTTT.

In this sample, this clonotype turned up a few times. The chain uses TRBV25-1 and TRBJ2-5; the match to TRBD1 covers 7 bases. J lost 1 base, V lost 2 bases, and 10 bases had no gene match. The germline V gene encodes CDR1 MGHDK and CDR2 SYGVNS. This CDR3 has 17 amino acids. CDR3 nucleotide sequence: TGTGCCAGCAGTGAAGGAGGAGACAGGGCGATCCAAGAGACCCAGTACTTC. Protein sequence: CASSEGGDRAIQETQYF.

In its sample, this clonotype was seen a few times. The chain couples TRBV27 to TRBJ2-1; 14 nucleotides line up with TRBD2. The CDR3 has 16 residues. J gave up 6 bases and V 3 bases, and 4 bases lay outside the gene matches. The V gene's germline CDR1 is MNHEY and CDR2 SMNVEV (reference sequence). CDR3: CASSLGTSGRGNEQFF. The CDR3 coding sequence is TGTGCCAGCAGTTTGGGGACTAGCGGGAGAGGCAATGAGCAGTTCTTC.

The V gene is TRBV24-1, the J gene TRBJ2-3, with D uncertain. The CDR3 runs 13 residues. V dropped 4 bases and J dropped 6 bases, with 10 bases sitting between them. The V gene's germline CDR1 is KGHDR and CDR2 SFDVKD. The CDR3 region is CATSDSERDTQYF. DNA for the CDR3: TGTGCCACCAGTGACAGCGAACGGGATACGCAGTATTTT.

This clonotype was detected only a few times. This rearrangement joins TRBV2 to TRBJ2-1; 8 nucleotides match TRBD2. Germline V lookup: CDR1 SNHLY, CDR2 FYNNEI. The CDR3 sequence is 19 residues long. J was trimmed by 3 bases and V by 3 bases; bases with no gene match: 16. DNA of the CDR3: TGTGCCAGCAGTGATGAAAGGTGGTTAAGGAGCGGGAGCTACAATGAGCAGTTCTTC. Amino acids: CASSDERWLRSGSYNEQFF.

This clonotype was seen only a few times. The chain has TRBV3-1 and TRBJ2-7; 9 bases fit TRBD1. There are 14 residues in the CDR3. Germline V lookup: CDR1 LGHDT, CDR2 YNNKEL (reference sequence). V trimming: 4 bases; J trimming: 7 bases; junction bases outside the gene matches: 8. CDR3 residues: CASSPDRGIREQYF. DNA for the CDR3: TGTGCCAGCAGCCCTGACAGGGGGATCAGGGAGCAGTACTTC.